The source of this T cell receptor beta chain is a study of blood T cell dynamics during melanoma immunotherapy. Generated by immunoSEQ multiplex PCR, the TCRdb table keeps only in-frame clones and is missing some. The sample gives some 15,000 clones, 80% to 95% of which show up once; 0.92% is in the top ten. Germline CDR1 reads SGHAT; CDR2 reads FQDESV (reference sequence). With 5 bases removed from V and 0 bases from J, the gap between germline ends came to 12 bases. This CDR3 contains 15 residues. As to time point: week 3, after first cycle of checkpoint inhibitor. One draw preceded checkpoint blockade; another followed its first cycle at week 3.

This specimen consisted of blood, obtained from a patient treated with checkpoint blockade. This sequence was found in a human donor with melanoma. The V call is TRBV11-1, the J call TRBJ2-3; D gene unclear. The chain's CDR3 is CASSPIDPSTDTQYF. CDR3 sequence (DNA): TGTGCCAGCAGCCCAATAGACCCTAGCACAGATACGCAGTATTTT.